This T cell receptor (beta chain) was identified in a study of blood T cell repertoires in COVID-19 (dated by TCRdb to the early 2020s). Regarding the study in general: The collaborator samples originated in the United States, Italy and Spain and spanned the acute and convalescent phases of COVID-19. Samples came from the ongoing ImmuneRACE study (first 160 participants) plus 1,254 subjects from 6 global collaborators. Subjects who had been exposed to COVID-19, were actively infected with it, or had recovered from it provided the deeply sampled blood TCRbeta repertoires that made up the dataset. The repertoires were released in a freely available public database intended as a resource for research on the immune response to SARS-CoV-2. The prospective study material was composed of cDNA or gDNA derived from T cells, B-cell-depleted T cells, or PBMCs. Nearly every sample came with metadata listing a de-identified subject ID, COVID-19 status, age in years and sex. HLA class I and class II types, where available, came from metadata supplied by the sample provider rather than from assay-based typing.

One collaborating source in Seattle enrolled patients during active infection and followed them longitudinally through the course of disease. Whole blood was collected in K2EDTA tubes by collaborating institutions according to the institutions' own protocols. For TCRbeta analysis, collaborator samples were shipped as frozen whole blood, as isolated PBMCs, or as DNA extracted from either sample type. The germline V gene yields SGHNT for CDR1 and YENEEA for CDR2. Germline trimming amounts to 4 bases on V and 1 base on J, with 7 as the count of junction bases outside the gene matches. Taken from cysteine to phenylalanine, the CDR3 has 17 residues. The DNA shown is the 51-base CDR3, in frame from base 1. Broad study findings and their caveats: The amount of clinical and demographic metadata varied by source and participant and was provided uncurated.

Regarding this clone: Its target antigen remains unknown. Base qualities were left out, and no much larger clone turns up one base away.

TCRbeta CDR3 regions were amplified from genomic DNA using the immunoSEQ Assay, a bias-controlled multiplex PCR. In the source study's methods: The number of nucleated cells in each sample was estimated by amplification of reference gene primers within the assay. To quantify the absolute abundance of each unique TCRbeta CDR3 rearrangement, sequence reads were collapsed and filtered. For each sample, productive Simpson clonality was calculated by taking the square root of Simpson's diversity index across productive rearrangements. In TCRdb, the immuneACCESS table is reduced to in-frame sequences with V and J assigned. These tables do not hold every clone; where another copy was compared, an unresolved V gene accounts for under half, and the others remain unexplained. That table gives V, J and clone size, and the DNA gave D and trimming. For this sample the table gives roughly 460,000 clones, of which roughly 89% were detected only once. Of the sample, more than 0.7% falls within the top ten clones.

The receptor comes from a man aged 18 to 30 with COVID-19, enrolled during active disease. The material sequenced was peripheral blood. The rearrangement combines TRBV11-3 with TRBJ2-1, with 10 central nucleotides matching TRBD2. The sequenced DNA is TGTGCCAGCAGCTCCCCTAGCGGGAGCCTTTCCTACAATGAGCAGTTCTTC. This encodes CASSSPSGSLSYNEQFF.